This T cell receptor beta chain was sequenced during a study of cytomegalovirus exposure and HLA in healthy donors. Comments on this clone: At one boundary the junction diverges from the germline segment, which might be a read error.

The PCR contained 60 Vbeta and 13 Jbeta primers. Sequenced by immunoSEQ multiplex PCR; TCRdb stores in-frame clones only, minus some. The sample has about 210,000 clones; around 80% are singletons. CDR1 is SQVTM, CDR2 ANQGSEA, per germline. This CDR3 region has 15 residues. This receptor was taken from a boy aged 5-17 years in good health and CMV-seronegative. Sequencing input: PBMCs. V usage is TRBV29-1 and J usage is TRBJ2-1; the D gene is possibly TRBD1 (7 bases). The CDR3 region is CSVEGGGRGYNEQFF. CDR3 coding DNA: TGCAGCGTCGAAGGAGGGGGCCGGGGCTACAATGAGCAGTTCTTC.